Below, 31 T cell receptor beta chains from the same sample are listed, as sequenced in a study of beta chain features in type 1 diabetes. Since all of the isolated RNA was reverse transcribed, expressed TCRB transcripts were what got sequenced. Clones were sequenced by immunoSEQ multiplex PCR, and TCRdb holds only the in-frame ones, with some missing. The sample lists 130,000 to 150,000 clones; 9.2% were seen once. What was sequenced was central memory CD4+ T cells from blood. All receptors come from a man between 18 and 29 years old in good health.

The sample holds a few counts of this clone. The CDR3 nucleotides are TGTGCCAGCAGCCAGAGGGACTGGGGTGGGGAGACCCAGTACTTC. This sequence encodes CASSQRDWGGETQYF. The rearrangement uses TRBV5-6 and TRBJ2-5; weak D call: TRBD2 (6 bases). Germline V gene sequence: CDR1 SGHDT, CDR2 YYEEEE. This CDR3 has 15 amino acids. V was trimmed by 4 bases and J by 5 bases, leaving 18 bases between them.

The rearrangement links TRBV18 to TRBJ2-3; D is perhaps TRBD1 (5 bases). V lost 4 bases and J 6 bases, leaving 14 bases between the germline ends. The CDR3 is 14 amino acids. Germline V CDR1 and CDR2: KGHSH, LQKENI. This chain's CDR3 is CASSRTIPPDTQYF. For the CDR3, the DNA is TGTGCCAGCTCACGGACAATCCCCCCGGATACGCAGTATTTT.

The CDR3 spells CASTGTGGILYGYTF. In nucleotides, the CDR3 is TGTGCCAGCACGGGGACAGGGGGGATTCTCTATGGCTACACCTTC. The chain carries TRBV2 and TRBJ1-2, with 11 bases fitting TRBD1. Trimming took 7 bases from V and 4 from J; bases not matched to a gene: 8. This CDR3 region has 15 residues. The V gene's germline CDR1 is SNHLY and CDR2 FYNNEI.

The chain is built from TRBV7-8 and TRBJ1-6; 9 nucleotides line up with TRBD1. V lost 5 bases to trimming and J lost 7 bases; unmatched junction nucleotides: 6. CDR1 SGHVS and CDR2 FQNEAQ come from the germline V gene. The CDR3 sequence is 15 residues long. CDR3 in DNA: TGTGCCAGCAGCCTGGGACAGGGAGGCAATTCACCCCTCCACTTT. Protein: CASSLGQGGNSPLHF. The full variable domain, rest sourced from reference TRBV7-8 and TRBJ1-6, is GAGVSQSPRYKVAKRGQDVALRCDPISGHVSLFWYQQALGQGPEFLTYFQNEAQLDKSGLPSDRFFAERPEGSVSTLKIQRTQQEDSAVYLCASSLGQGGNSPLHFGNGTRLTVT.

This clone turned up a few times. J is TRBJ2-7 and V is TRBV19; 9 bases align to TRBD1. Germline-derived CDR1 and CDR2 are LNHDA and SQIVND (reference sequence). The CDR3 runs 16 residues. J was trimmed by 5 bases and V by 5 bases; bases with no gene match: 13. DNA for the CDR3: TGTGCCAGTAGTCAGGATCGGGGACAGGGATCCCACGAGCAGTACTTC. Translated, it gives CASSQDRGQGSHEQYF.

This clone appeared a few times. The CDR3 nucleotides read TGTGCCTGGAGTGCGACAGGGGTGGAAAAACTGTTTTTT. Its protein is CAWSATGVEKLFF. The rearrangement links TRBV30 to TRBJ1-4, with 8 bases lining up with TRBD1. The germline CDR1 and CDR2 sequences are GTSNPN and SVGIG (reference sequence). V was clipped by 1 base and J by 8 bases; unmatched bases: 3. CDR3 length equals 13 residues.

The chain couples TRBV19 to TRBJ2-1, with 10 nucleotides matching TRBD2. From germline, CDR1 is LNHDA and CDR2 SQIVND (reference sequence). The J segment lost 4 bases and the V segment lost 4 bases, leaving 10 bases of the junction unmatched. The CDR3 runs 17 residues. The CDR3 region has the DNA TGTGCCAGTAGTAGTCTACTAGCGGGGTATTCGTACAATGAGCAGTTCTTC. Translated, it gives CASSSLLAGYSYNEQFF.

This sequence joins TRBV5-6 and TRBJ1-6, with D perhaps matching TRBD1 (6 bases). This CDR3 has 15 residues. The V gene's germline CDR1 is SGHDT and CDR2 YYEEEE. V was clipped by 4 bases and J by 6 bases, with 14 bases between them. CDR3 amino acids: CASSSIDRTNSPLHF. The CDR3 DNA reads TGTGCCAGCAGCAGCATCGACAGGACTAATTCACCCCTCCACTTT. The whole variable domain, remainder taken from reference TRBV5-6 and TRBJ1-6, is DAGVTQSPTHLIKTRGQQVTLRCSPKSGHDTVSWYQQALGQGPQFIFQYYEEEERQRGNFPDRFSGHQFPNYSSELNVNALLLGDSALYLCASSSIDRTNSPLHFGNGTRLTVT.

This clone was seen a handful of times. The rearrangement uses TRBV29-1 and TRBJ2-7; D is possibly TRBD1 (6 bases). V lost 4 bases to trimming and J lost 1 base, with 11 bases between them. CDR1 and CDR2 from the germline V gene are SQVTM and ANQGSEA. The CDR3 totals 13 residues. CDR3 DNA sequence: TGCAGCGTTGGTAGGGGGTCTTCCTACGAGCAGTACTTC. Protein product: CSVGRGSSYEQYF.

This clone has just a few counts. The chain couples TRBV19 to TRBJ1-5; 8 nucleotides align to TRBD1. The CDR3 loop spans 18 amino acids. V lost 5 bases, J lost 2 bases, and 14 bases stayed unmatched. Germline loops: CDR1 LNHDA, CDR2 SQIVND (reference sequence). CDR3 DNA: TGTGCCAGTAGTCTCCTCGGACAGGGAACCCGGGGCAATCAGCCCCAGCATTTT. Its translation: CASSLLGQGTRGNQPQHF.

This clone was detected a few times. CDR3 sequence: CASSYQFNSPLHF. CDR3 coding DNA: TGTGCCAGCAGTTACCAGTTTAATTCACCCCTCCACTTT. The chain recombines TRBV6-5 with TRBJ1-6; the D is unclear. This CDR3 is 13 amino acids long. Trimming removed 2 bases from V and 6 bases from J, with 5 bases in between. Germline values: CDR1 MNHEY, CDR2 SVGAGI.

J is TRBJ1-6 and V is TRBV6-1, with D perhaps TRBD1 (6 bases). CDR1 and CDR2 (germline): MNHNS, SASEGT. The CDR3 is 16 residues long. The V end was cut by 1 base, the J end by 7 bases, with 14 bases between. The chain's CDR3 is CASSEGPQGRNSPLHF. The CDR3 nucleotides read TGTGCCAGCAGTGAAGGTCCACAGGGTAGGAATTCACCCCTCCACTTT.

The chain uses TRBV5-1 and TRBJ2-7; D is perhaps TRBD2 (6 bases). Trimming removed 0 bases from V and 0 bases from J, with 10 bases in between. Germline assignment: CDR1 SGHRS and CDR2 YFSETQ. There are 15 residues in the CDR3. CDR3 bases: TGCGCCAGCAGCTTGGGCGGCGGGAACTCCTACGAGCAGTACTTC. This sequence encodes CASSLGGGNSYEQYF. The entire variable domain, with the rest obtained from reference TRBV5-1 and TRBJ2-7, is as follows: KAGVTQTPRYLIKTRGQQVTLSCSPISGHRSVSWYQQTPGQGLQFLFEYFSETQRNKGNFPGRFSGRQFSNSRSEMNVSTLELGDSALYLCASSLGGGNSYEQYFGPGTRLTVT.

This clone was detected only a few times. CDR3 DNA sequence: TGCGCCAGCAGCAGGGACATCTACAATGAGCAGTTCTTC. It codes for CASSRDIYNEQFF. The rearrangement links TRBV5-1 to TRBJ2-1; D perhaps matches TRBD1 (6 bases). The V gene's germline CDR1 is SGHRS and CDR2 YFSETQ. This CDR3 has 13 residues. V lost 4 bases to trimming and J lost 3 bases, with 8 bases between them.

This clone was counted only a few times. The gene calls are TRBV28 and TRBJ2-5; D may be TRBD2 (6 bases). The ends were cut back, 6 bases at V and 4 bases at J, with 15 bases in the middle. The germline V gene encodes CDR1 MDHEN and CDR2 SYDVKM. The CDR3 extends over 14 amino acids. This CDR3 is CASSGIWGVETQYF. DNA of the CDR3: TGTGCCAGCAGCGGGATTTGGGGGGTAGAGACCCAGTACTTC.

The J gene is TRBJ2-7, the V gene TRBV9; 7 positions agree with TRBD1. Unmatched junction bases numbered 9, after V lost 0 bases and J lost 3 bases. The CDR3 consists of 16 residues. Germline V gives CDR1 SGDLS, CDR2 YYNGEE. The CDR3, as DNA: TGTGCCAGCAGCGTAGCCCGGGACAGTCACTACTACGAGCAGTACTTC. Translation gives CASSVARDSHYYEQYF. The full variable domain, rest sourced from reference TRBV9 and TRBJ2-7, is DSGVTQTPKHLITATGQRVTLRCSPRSGDLSVYWYQQSLDQGLQFLIQYYNGEERAKGNILERFSAQQFPDLHSELNLSSLELGDSALYFCASSVARDSHYYEQYFGPGTRLTVT.

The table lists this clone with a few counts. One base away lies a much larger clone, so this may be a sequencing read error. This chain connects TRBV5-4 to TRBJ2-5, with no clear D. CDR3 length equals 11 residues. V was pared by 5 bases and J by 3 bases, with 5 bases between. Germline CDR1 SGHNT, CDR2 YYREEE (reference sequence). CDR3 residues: CASSLEETQYF. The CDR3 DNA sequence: TGTGCCAGCAGTCTAGAAGAGACCCAGTACTTC.

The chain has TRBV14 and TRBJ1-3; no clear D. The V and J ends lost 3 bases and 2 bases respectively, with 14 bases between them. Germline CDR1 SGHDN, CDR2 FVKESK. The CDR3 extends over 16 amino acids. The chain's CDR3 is CASSHQSRRPGNTIYF. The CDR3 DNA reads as TGTGCCAGCAGCCATCAATCAAGGAGGCCTGGAAACACCATATATTTT.

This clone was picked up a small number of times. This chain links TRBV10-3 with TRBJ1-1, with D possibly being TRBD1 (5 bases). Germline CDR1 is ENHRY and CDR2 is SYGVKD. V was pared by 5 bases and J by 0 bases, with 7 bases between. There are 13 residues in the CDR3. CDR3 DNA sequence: TGTGCCATCAGTTCAGGGTTGAACACTGAAGCTTTCTTT. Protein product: CAISSGLNTEAFF.

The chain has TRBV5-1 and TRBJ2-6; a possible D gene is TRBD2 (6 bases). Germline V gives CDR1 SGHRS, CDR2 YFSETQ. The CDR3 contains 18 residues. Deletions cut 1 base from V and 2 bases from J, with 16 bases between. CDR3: CASSLTQGGGTGANVLTF. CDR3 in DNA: TGCGCCAGCAGCTTGACCCAGGGAGGAGGAACTGGGGCCAACGTCCTGACTTTC.

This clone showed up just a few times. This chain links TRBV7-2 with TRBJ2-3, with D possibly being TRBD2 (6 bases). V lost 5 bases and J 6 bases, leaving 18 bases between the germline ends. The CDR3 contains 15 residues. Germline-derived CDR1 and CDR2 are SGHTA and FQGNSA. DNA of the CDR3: TGTGCCAGCAGCCCTCGGGCGGGGAAGACGGATACGCAGTATTTT. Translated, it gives CASSPRAGKTDTQYF. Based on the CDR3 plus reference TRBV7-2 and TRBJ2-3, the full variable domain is GAGVSQSPSNKVTEKGKDVELRCDPISGHTALYWYRQSLGQGLEFLIYFQGNSAPDKSGLPSDRFSAERTGGSVSTLTIQRTQQEDSAVYLCASSPRAGKTDTQYFGPGTRLTVL.

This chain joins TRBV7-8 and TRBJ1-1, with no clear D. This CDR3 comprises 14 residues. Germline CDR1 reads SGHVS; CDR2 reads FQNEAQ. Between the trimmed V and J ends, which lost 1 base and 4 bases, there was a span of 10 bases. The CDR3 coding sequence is TGTGCCAGCAGCTTAGATATTGAGGGCACTGAAGCTTTCTTT. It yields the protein CASSLDIEGTEAFF.

The CDR3 nucleotides read TGCGCCAGCAGAACAACGGGGGGGCTGGAAGATACGCAGTATTTT. Its protein is CASRTTGGLEDTQYF. This chain connects TRBV5-1 to TRBJ2-3; 8 nucleotides line up with TRBD2. V dropped 5 bases and J dropped 5; count of bases not matched to a gene: 10. In germline, CDR1 is SGHRS, CDR2 YFSETQ. There are 15 residues in the CDR3.

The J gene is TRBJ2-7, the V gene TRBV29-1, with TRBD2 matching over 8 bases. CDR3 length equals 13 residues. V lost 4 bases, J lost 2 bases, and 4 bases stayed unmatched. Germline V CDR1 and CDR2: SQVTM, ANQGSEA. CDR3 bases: TGCAGCGTTGTACTAGCGGATGCCTACGAGCAGTACTTC. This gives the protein CSVVLADAYEQYF.

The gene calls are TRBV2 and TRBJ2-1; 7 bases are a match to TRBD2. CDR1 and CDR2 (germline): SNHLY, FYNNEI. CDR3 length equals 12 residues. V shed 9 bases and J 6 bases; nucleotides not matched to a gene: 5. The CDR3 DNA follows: TGTGCCAGTGGGGGGGACCGCAATGAGCAGTTCTTC. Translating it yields CASGGDRNEQFF.

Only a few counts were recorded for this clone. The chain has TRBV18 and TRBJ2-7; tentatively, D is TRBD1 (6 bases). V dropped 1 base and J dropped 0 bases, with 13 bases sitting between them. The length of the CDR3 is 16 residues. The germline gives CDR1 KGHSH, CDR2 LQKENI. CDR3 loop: CASSPLSQGNSYEQYF. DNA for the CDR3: TGTGCCAGCTCACCACTCTCGCAGGGGAACTCCTACGAGCAGTACTTC.

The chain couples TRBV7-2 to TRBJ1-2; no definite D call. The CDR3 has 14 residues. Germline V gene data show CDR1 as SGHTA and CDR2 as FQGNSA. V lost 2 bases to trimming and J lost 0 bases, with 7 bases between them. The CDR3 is CASSLLPANYGYTF. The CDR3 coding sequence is TGTGCCAGCAGCTTATTACCGGCTAACTATGGCTACACCTTC.

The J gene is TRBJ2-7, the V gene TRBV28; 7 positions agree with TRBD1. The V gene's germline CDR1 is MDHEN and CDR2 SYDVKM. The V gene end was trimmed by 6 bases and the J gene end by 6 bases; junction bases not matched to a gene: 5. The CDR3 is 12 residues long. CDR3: CASSGTDREQYF. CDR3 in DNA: TGTGCCAGCAGCGGGACAGATCGCGAGCAGTACTTC.

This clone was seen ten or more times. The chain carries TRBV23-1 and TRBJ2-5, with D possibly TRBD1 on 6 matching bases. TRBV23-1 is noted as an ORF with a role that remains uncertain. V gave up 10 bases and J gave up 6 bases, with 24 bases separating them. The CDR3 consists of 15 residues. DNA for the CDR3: TGCGCCACCATGAAGGTCACAGGGTTGAGGAAGACCCAGTACTTC. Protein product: CATMKVTGLRKTQYF.

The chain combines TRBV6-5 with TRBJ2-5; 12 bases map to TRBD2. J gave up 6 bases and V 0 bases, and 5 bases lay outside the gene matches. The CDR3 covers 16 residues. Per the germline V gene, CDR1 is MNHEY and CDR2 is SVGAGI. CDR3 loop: CASSYSELAGGQTQYF. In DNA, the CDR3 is TGTGCCAGCAGTTACTCGGAACTAGCGGGGGGCCAGACCCAGTACTTC.

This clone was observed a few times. This chain's CDR3 is CASSLDRGSYEQYF. CDR3 DNA sequence: TGTGCCAGCAGCTTAGACAGGGGGTCCTACGAGCAGTACTTC. V and J are TRBV7-9 and TRBJ2-7; 8 nucleotides line up with TRBD1. The CDR3 has 14 amino acids. The V and J ends lost 1 base and 1 base, in that order; junction bases with no gene match: 0. Germline V CDR1 and CDR2: SEHNR, FQNEAQ (reference sequence).